The clone carrying this T cell receptor beta chain was picked up a small number of times. Its antigen is undetermined. This sample was included in a study of vaccination and CD4 T cells after COVID-19. An Oncomine TCR Beta short-read assay was used to sequence the DNA from cultured CD4+ T cells. TCRdb reprocessed the PCR reads via MiXCR and lists one record per CDR3 protein. This table has roughly 16,000 distinct CDR3 sequences, less than 50% appearing once. This CDR3 has 15 amino acids. The germline V gene encodes CDR1 MNHNS and CDR2 SASEGT. Unmatched junction bases numbered 10, after V lost 6 bases and J lost 6 bases. Treatment defined: roughly 10-day PBMC culture with coronavirus spike peptide pools or control peptides (ViraFEST assay). The dates of positive PCR tests extended from March through December 2020 and came before the US Alpha, Beta and Delta variants.

V usage is TRBV6-1 and J usage is TRBJ2-7, with TRBD2 identical over 11 bases. Sample: CD4+ T cells from blood, cultured in vitro, taken before SARS-CoV-2 vaccination. The source is a human donor who had recovered from COVID-19. CDR3 sequence: CASSGRGTSGGEQYF. The CDR3 nucleotides read TGTGCCAGCAGCGGACGCGGGACTAGCGGAGGCGAGCAGTACTTC.